The clone carrying this TCR beta chain was seen a few times. This record comes from a study of early T cells in non-severe SARS-CoV-2 infection. V was clipped by 3 bases and J by 0 bases, with 6 bases between them. CDR1 and CDR2 (germline): SGHAT, FQDESV (reference sequence). The CDR3 extends over 13 amino acids. TCRdb ran MiXCR on the 5' RACE reads and lists one entry per CDR3 protein. The sample lists tens of thousands of distinct CDR3 sequences, 11% occurring once. The chain is built from TRBV11-1 and TRBJ2-7, with D uncertain. The specimen was whole blood. The TCR sequence derives from an adult who was a healthcare worker with PCR-confirmed SARS-CoV-2 infection or an uninfected control (not recorded which). CDR3 sequence reads: CASSFANSYEQYF. As DNA, the CDR3 is TGTGCCAGCAGCTTCGCGAACTCCTACGAGCAGTACTTC.